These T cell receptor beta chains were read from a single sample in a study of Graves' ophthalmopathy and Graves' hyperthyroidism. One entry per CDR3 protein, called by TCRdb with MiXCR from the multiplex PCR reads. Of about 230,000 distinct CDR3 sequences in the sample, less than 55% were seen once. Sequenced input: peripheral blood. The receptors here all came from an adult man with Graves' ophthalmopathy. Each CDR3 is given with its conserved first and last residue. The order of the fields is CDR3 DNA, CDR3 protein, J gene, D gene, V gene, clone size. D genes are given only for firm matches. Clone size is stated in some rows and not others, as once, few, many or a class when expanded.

TGTGCCTGGATCGGGGGGGCCAACGTCCTGACTTTC CAWIGGANVLTF TRBJ2-6 NA TRBV30 NA
TGTGCCAGCACTCAGGGCGAAGACTATGGCTACACCTTC CASTQGEDYGYTF TRBJ1-2 NA TRBV28 few
TGCAGTGCTCTAGGAGGGAGGGGCACCGGGGAGCTGTTTTTT CSALGGRGTGELFF TRBJ2-2 TRBD2 TRBV20-1 few
TGTGCCAGCAGCCTCACGCGGGACAGTGGAAACACCATATATTTT CASSLTRDSGNTIYF TRBJ1-3 TRBD1 TRBV7-2 few
TGTGCCAGCAGCTTGAGCGGGCCGAGCTCCTACGAGCAGTACTTC CASSLSGPSSYEQYF TRBJ2-7 NA TRBV5-5 NA
TGCGCCAGCAGCCCCTACAGACAGGGGGGAGGCATTCAGCCCCAGCATTTT CASSPYRQGGGIQPQHF TRBJ1-5 TRBD1 TRBV4-1 NA
TGTGCCAGCAGCCCAGTGGCGGGAGGAACCGGGGAGCTGTTTTTT CASSPVAGGTGELFF TRBJ2-2 TRBD2 TRBV7-2 few
TGTGCCAGCACCTCTATGGGACAGGGGGTGAGAGAAAGCAATCAGCCCCAGCATTTT CASTSMGQGVRESNQPQHF TRBJ1-5 TRBD1 TRBV9 NA
TGTGCCAGCAGCCAAGGCTTCCGGCCTGATGGCTACACCTTC CASSQGFRPDGYTF TRBJ1-2 NA TRBV14 few
TGTGCCAGTAGTAAATCTGGGGCCAACGTCCTGACTTTC CASSKSGANVLTF TRBJ2-6 NA TRBV19 NA
TGTGCCATCAGTGAGGGCGGGACACTTAATCAGCCCCAGCATTTT CAISEGGTLNQPQHF TRBJ1-5 NA TRBV10-3 few
TGTGCCACCATGCAGGGGGGTATCAATCAGCCCCAGCATTTT CATMQGGINQPQHF TRBJ1-5 TRBD1 TRBV24-1 NA
TGTGCCACCGCACTCGACAGGCTCTCCTACGGGCAGTACTTC CATALDRLSYGQYF TRBJ2-7 NA TRBV11-2 NA
TGCGCCAGCAGCCCAGGGGGTGGTCAGCCCCAGCATTTT CASSPGGGQPQHF TRBJ1-5 TRBD1 TRBV7-3 NA
TGCAGTGCTAGCACTGAGGGTCTCTCCTACGAGCAGTACTTC CSASTEGLSYEQYF TRBJ2-7 NA TRBV20-1 NA
TGCGCCAGCAGCTTGGGACGGAACTCCTATAATTCACCCCTCCACTTT CASSLGRNSYNSPLHF TRBJ1-6 NA TRBV7-2 once
TGTGCCAGTAGTCCTCGGGCAGGTCCCTACGAGCAGTACTTC CASSPRAGPYEQYF TRBJ2-7 NA TRBV19 NA
TGTGCCAGCAGTTTTGGGCAGGAGGCCGGGGAGCTGTTTTTT CASSFGQEAGELFF TRBJ2-2 NA TRBV7-8 NA
TGCAGCGTTGAATTTGAGGGGGAGACCCAGTACTTC CSVEFEGETQYF TRBJ2-5 NA TRBV29-1 NA
TGTGCCAGCTCACAAGGACAGGCCAGCTCCTACGAGCAGTACTTC CASSQGQASSYEQYF TRBJ2-7 TRBD1 TRBV18 NA
TGTGCCAGCGGTCAGGGTTCGGACTATGGCTACACCTTC CASGQGSDYGYTF TRBJ1-2 NA TRBV2 NA
TGCAGCGGTAGGAAGCGGGAGGCCGGGGAGCTGTTTTTT CSGRKREAGELFF TRBJ2-2 TRBD2 TRBV29-1 few
TGCAGCGTTAAGGGGAATGGAAACACCATATATTTT CSVKGNGNTIYF TRBJ1-3 NA TRBV29-1 NA
TGTGCCAGCAGCCCGGACCAGGGGGATGAAGCTTTCTTT CASSPDQGDEAFF TRBJ1-1 TRBD1 TRBV5-4 few
TGTGCCAGCGGGAAGGGGATATCTAATTCACCCCTCCACTTT CASGKGISNSPLHF TRBJ1-6 NA TRBV7-9 NA
TGCAGCGTTCTCTCTAGCAGGTCATCCTACGAGCAGTACTTC CSVLSSRSSYEQYF TRBJ2-7 NA TRBV29-1 NA
TGTGCCAGCAGCTTGGCGGGGGGATACAATGAGCAGTTCTTC CASSLAGGYNEQFF TRBJ2-1 TRBD2 TRBV7-3 few